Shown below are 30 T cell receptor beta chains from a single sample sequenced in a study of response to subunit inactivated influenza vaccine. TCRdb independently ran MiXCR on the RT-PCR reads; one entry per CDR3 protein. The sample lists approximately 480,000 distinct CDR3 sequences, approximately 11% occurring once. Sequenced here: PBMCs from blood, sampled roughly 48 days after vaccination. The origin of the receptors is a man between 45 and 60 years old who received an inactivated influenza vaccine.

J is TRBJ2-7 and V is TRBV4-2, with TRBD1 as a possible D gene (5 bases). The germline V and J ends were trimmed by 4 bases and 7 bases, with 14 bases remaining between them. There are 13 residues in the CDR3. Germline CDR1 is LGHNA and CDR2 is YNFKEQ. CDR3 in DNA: TGTGCCAGCAGCCCCCGTCAGGGAAAGGAGCAGTACTTC. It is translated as CASSPRQGKEQYF.

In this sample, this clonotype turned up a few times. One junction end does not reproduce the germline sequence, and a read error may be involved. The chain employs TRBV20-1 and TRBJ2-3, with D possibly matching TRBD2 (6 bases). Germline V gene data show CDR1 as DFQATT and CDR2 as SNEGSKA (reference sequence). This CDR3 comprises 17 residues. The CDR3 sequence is CCALEITLAPSTDTQYF. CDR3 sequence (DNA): TGCTGTGCTTTAGAGATAACTCTAGCGCCTAGCACAGATACGCAGTATTTT.

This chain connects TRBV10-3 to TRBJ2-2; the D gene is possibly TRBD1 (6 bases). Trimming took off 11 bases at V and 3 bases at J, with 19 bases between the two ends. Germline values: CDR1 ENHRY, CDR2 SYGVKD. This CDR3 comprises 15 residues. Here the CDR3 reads CAARKTGGDTGELFF. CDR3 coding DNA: TGTGCCGCAAGGAAGACAGGCGGAGACACCGGGGAGCTGTTTTTT.

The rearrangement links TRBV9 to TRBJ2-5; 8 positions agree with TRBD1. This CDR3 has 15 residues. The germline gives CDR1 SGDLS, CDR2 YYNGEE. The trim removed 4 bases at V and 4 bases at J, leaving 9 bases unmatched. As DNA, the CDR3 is TGTGCCAGCAGCCGCACCGGGACAGGACCAGAGACCCAGTACTTC. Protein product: CASSRTGTGPETQYF.

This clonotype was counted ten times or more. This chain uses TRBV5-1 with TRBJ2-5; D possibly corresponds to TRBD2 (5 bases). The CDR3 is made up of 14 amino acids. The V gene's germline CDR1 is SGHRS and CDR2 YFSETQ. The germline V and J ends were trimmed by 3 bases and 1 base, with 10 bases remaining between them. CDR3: CASSSGIGQETQYF. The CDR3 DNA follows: TGCGCCAGCAGCTCGGGGATAGGCCAAGAGACCCAGTACTTC.

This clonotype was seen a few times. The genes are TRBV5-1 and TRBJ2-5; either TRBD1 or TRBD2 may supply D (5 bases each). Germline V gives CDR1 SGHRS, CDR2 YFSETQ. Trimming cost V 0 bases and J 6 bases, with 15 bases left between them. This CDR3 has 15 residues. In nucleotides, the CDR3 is TGCGCCAGCAGCTTGGTTAGGGACCCCACACAGACCCAGTACTTC. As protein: CASSLVRDPTQTQYF.

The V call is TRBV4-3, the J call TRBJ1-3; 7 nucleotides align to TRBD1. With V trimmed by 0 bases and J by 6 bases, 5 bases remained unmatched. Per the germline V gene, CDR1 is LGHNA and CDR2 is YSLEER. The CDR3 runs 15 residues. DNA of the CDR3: TGCGCCAGCAGCCAAGAACGGGACAGTACAAACACCATATATTTT. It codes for CASSQERDSTNTIYF.

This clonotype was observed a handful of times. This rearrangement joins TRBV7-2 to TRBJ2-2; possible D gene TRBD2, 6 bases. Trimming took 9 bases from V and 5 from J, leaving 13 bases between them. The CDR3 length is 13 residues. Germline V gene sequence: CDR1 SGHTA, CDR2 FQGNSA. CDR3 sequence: CARRERMTGELFF. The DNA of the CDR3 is TGTGCCAGACGGGAGCGGATGACCGGGGAGCTGTTTTTT.

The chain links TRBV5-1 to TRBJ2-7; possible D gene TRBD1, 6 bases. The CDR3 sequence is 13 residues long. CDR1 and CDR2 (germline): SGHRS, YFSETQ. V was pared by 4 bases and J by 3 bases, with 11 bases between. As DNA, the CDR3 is TGCGCCAGCAGCGTGGGACACTTCTACGAGCAGTACTTC. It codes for CASSVGHFYEQYF.

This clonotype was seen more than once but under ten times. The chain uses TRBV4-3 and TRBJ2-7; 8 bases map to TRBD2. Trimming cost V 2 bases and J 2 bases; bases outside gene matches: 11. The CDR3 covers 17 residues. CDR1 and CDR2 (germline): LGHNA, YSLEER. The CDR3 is CASSQSLSGGPTYEQYF. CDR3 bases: TGCGCCAGCAGCCAATCGTTAAGCGGGGGTCCGACCTACGAGCAGTACTTC.

In DNA, the CDR3 is TGTGCCAGCAGCGTAGCTACGATAATGAACACTGAAGCTTTCTTT. It encodes CASSVATIMNTEAFF. V is TRBV9 and J is TRBJ1-1; D not certain. The germline V and J ends were trimmed by 0 bases and 0 bases, with 9 bases remaining between them. Per the germline V gene, CDR1 is SGDLS and CDR2 is YYNGEE. This CDR3 has 15 residues.

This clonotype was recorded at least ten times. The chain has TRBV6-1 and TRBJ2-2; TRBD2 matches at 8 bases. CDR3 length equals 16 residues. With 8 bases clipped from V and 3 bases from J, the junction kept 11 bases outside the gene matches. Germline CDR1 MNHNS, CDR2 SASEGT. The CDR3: CASGSFSGVYTGELFF. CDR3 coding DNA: TGTGCCAGCGGATCATTTAGCGGGGTTTACACCGGGGAGCTGTTTTTT.

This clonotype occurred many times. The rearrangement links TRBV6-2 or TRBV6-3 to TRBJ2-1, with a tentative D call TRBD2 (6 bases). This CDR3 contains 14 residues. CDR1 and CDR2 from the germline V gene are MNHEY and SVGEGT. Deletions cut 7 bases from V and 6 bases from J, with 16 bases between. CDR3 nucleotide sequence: TGTGCCAGCACCCTCGGGGGAGCCCCCAATGAGCAGTTCTTC. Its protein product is CASTLGGAPNEQFF.

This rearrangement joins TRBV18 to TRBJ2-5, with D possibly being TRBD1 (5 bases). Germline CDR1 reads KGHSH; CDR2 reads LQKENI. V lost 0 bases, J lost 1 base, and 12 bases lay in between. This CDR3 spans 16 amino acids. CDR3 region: CASSPPQGLTQETQYF. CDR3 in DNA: TGTGCCAGCTCACCACCCCAGGGTCTAACCCAAGAGACCCAGTACTTC.

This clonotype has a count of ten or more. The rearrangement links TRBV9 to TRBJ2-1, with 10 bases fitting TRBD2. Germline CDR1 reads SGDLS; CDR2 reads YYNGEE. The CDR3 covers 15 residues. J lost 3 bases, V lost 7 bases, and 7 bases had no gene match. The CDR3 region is CASGPGTSDYNEQFF. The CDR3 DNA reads TGTGCCAGCGGGCCCGGGACTAGCGACTACAATGAGCAGTTCTTC.

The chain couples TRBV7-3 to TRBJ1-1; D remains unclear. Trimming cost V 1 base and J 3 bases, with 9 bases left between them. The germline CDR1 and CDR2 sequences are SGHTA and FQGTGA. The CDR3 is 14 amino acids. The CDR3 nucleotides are TGTGCCAGCAGCTTAAGCGGGCCAGACACTGAAGCTTTCTTT. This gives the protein CASSLSGPDTEAFF.

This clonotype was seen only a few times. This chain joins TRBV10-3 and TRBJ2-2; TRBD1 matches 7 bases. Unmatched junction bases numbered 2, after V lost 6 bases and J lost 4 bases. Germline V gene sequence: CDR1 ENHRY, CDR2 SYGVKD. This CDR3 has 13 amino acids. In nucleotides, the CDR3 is TGTGCCATCAGGTCAGGGGGCACCGGGGAGCTGTTTTTT. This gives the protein CAIRSGGTGELFF.

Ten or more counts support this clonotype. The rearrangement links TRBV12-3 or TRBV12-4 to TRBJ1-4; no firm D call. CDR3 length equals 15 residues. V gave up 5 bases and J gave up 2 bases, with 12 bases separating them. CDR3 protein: CASSPYLGTNEKLFF. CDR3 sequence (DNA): TGTGCCAGCAGTCCCTATCTAGGGACTAATGAAAAACTGTTTTTT.

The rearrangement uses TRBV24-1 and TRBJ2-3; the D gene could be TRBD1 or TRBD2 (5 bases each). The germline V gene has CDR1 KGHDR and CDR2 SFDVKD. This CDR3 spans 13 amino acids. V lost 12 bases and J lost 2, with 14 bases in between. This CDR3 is CAATGPDTDTQYF. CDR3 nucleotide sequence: TGTGCCGCGACGGGACCGGACACAGATACGCAGTATTTT.

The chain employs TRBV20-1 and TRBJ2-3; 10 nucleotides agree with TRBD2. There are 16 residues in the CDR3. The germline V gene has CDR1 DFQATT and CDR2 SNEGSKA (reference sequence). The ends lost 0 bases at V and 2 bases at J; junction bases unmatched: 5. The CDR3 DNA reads TGCAGTGCTAGAGATCCCCTAGCGGGGGTCACAGATACGCAGTATTTT. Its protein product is CSARDPLAGVTDTQYF.

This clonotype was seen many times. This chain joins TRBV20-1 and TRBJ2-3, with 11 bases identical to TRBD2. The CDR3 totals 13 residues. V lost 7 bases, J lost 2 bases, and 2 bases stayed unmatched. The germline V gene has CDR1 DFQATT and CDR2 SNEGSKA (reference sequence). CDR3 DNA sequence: TGCAGTGTAGCGGGAGGGTTCACAGATACGCAGTATTTT. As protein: CSVAGGFTDTQYF.

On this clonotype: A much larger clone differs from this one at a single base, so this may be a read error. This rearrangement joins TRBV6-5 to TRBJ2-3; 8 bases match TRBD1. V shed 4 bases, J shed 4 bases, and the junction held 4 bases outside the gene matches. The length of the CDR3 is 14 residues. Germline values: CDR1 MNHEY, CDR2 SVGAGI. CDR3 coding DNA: TGTGCCAGCAGTTGGGACAGGCGGGCAGATACGCAGTATTTT. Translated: CASSWDRRADTQYF.

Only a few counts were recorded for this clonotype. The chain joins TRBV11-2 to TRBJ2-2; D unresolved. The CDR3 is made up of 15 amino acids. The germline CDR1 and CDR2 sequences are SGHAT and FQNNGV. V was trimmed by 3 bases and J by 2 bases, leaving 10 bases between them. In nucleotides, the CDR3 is TGTGCCAGCAGCTTGGTGATCGGTAACACCGGGGAGCTGTTTTTT. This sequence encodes CASSLVIGNTGELFF. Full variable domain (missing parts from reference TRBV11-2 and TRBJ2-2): EAGVAQSPRYKIIEKRQSVAFWCNPISGHATLYWYQQILGQGPKLLIQFQNNGVVDDSQLPKDRFSAERLKGVDSTLKIQPAKLEDSAVYLCASSLVIGNTGELFFGEGSRLTVL.

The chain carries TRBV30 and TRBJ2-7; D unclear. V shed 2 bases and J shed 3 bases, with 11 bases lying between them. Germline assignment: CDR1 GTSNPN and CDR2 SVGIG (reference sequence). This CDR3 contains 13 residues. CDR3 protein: CAWSLPAGYEQYF. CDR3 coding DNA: TGTGCCTGGAGTCTCCCGGCCGGCTACGAGCAGTACTTC.

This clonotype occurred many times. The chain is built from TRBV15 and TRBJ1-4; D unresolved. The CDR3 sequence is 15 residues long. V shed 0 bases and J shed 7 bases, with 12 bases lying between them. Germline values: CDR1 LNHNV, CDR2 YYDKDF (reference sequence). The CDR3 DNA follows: TGTGCCACCAGCAGAGAGACCCAATTGGGTGAAAAACTGTTTTTT. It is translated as CATSRETQLGEKLFF.

In DNA form, the CDR3 reads TGTGCCAGCTCACTCCGGGACAAGAAGCAGTACTTC. Translating it yields CASSLRDKKQYF. The chain has TRBV18 and TRBJ2-7; weak D call: TRBD1 (6 bases). Germline assignment: CDR1 KGHSH and CDR2 LQKENI. The CDR3 sequence is 12 residues long. Deletions cut 4 bases from V and 8 bases from J, with 12 bases between.

The CDR3: CASSWAGVGQETQYF. In DNA, the CDR3 is TGTGCCAGCAGTTGGGCGGGGGTCGGGCAAGAGACCCAGTACTTC. The chain links TRBV6-5 to TRBJ2-5; 7 bases match TRBD2. The CDR3 consists of 15 residues. Trimming at V came to 4 bases and at J to 2 bases, leaving 7 bases not matched to a gene. Germline CDR1 and CDR2: MNHEY and SVGAGI.

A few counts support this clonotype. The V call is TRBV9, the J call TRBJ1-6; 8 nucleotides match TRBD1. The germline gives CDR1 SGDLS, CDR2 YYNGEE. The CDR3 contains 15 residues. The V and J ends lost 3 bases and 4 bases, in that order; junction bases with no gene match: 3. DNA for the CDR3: TGTGCCAGCAGCGCGGGACAGGAATATAATTCACCCCTCCACTTT. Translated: CASSAGQEYNSPLHF.

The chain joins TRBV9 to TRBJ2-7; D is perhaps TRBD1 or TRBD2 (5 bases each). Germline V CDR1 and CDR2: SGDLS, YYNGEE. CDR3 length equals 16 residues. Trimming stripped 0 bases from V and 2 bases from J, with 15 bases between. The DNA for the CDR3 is TGTGCCAGCAGCGTAGCACCGAGGGACGGAACCTACGAGCAGTACTTC. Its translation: CASSVAPRDGTYEQYF.

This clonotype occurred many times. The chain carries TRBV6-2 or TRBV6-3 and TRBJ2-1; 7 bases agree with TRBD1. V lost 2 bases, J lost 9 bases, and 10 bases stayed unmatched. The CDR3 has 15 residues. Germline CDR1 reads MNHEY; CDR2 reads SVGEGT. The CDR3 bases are TGTGCCAGCAGTTACCCCTACAGGGGAAGGGGTGAGCAGTTCTTC. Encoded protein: CASSYPYRGRGEQFF.